This T cell receptor beta chain was profiled in a study of CD8+CD57+ T cells in acquired aplastic anemia. Study outcomes and limitations: Any difference that existed in CD8+ Simpson's diversity between patients and controls was not significant. Patients and controls had in common 25 to 30 CD8+ CDR3 sequences.

According to the study, genomic DNA was the template for TCR beta VDJ and CDR3 profiling. Via MiXCR, TCRdb re-called the reads, giving one row per CDR3 protein. The data show approximately 150,000 distinct CDR3 sequences, 71% seen once. Patients chosen for sequencing had CD8+CD57+ cells that had expanded, as shown by flow cytometry. About this clonotype: Its antigen is as yet unknown.

Germline lookup yields CDR1 MGHDK and CDR2 SYGVNS. There are 21 residues in the CDR3. The V segment lost 1 base and the J segment 0 bases; nucleotides outside the gene matches: 16. Sequenced sample: sorted CD4+, CD8+, or CD8+CD57+ T cells (not recorded which) from PBMCs. The chain recombines TRBV25-1 with TRBJ2-1; TRBD2 matches at 9 bases. The source is a human donor with aplastic anemia. CDR3 residues: CASSESPKIAGAFPSYNEQFF. The CDR3, as DNA: TGTGCCAGCAGTGAATCCCCGAAGATAGCGGGGGCTTTCCCCTCCTACAATGAGCAGTTCTTC.